A single sample is the source of the 18 T cell receptor beta chains below, sequenced in a study of blood T cell repertoires in COVID-19 (dated by TCRdb to 2018 to 2020). Library prep was done by the immunoSEQ multiplex PCR assay. What TCRdb holds here is the immuneACCESS table cut down to in-frame rearrangements. Part of the clones is not present; checked against another copy, under half of the missing clones reflect an unresolved V gene, and the others are unexplained. The sample data list tens of thousands of clones, and about 81% of these were observed just once. Roughly an eighth of the sample lies in the top ten. The sample consisted of peripheral blood. The receptors shown here come from a woman of 80 years or more with acute or convalescent COVID-19.

The chain employs TRBV29-1 and TRBJ2-7; weak D call: TRBD1 (7 bases). V dropped 2 bases and J dropped 5 bases, with 16 bases sitting between them. The CDR3 runs to 14 residues. The V gene's germline CDR1 is SQVTM and CDR2 ANQGSEA. CDR3 coding DNA: TGCAGCGTTGAAAGGGCAGGGGGGAAGGACGAGCAGTACTTC. It specifies CSVERAGGKDEQYF.

The chain couples TRBV10-3 to TRBJ1-2, with 10 bases lining up with TRBD1. The CDR3 runs 13 residues. V gave up 6 bases and J gave up 3 bases; unmatched junction bases: 1. CDR1 ENHRY and CDR2 SYGVKD come from the germline V gene. The CDR3 bases are TGTGCCATCAGCGGACAGGGGGACTATGGCTACACCTTC. This codes for CAISGQGDYGYTF.

The chain joins TRBV27 to TRBJ1-4, with a weak D call TRBD1 (6 bases). CDR1 and CDR2 (germline): MNHEY, SMNVEV (reference sequence). The CDR3 length is 13 residues. Trimming took off 2 bases at V and 7 bases at J, with 8 bases between the two ends. As DNA, the CDR3 is TGTGCCAGCAGTTTAGGGGGCGTTGAAAAACTGTTTTTT. It specifies CASSLGGVEKLFF.

V is TRBV11-2 and J is TRBJ2-2, with TRBD2 as a possible D gene (5 bases). V lost 4 bases and J lost 5, with 11 bases in between. This CDR3 has 14 amino acids. Germline lookup yields CDR1 SGHAT and CDR2 FQNNGV. DNA for the CDR3: TGTGCCAGCAGCTCTAACACGGGGACCGGGGAGCTGTTTTTT. Protein: CASSSNTGTGELFF.

J is TRBJ2-1 and V is TRBV11-2, with 7 bases aligning to TRBD2. Germline V gene sequence: CDR1 SGHAT, CDR2 FQNNGV. The CDR3 contains 16 residues. V lost 4 bases to trimming and J lost 7 bases; unmatched junction nucleotides: 13. The CDR3 reads CASSYGSRGRLNEQFF. CDR3 DNA sequence: TGTGCCAGCAGCTACGGGTCGCGGGGGAGATTGAATGAGCAGTTCTTC.

J is TRBJ1-6 and V is TRBV6-5, with 10 bases matching TRBD1. CDR1 and CDR2 from the germline V gene are MNHEY and SVGAGI. This CDR3 comprises 15 residues. Trimming at V came to 9 bases and at J to 8 bases, leaving 10 bases not matched to a gene. In DNA, the CDR3 is TGTGCCAGTATCGAATTTGGGACAGGGGATTCACCCCTCCACTTT. Its protein is CASIEFGTGDSPLHF.

The rearrangement joins TRBV4-1 to TRBJ2-1, with no clear D. The length of the CDR3 is 15 residues. Trimming stripped 0 bases from V and 5 bases from J, with 11 bases between. Germline V lookup: CDR1 MGHRA, CDR2 YSYEKL. In nucleotides, the CDR3 is TGCGCCAGCAGCCAAGATAATTACTTGAACAATGAGCAGTTCTTC. This gives the protein CASSQDNYLNNEQFF.

This chain uses TRBV6-5 with TRBJ1-3; TRBD1 matches at 7 bases. J gave up 7 bases and V 6 bases, and 6 bases lay outside the gene matches. CDR3 size: 13 residues. Looked up from germline, CDR1 is MNHEY and CDR2 is SVGAGI. Here the CDR3 DNA reads TGTGCCAGCAGGCCAACAGGGGATAACACCATATATTTT. This sequence encodes CASRPTGDNTIYF.

V and J are TRBV19 and TRBJ2-5, with D possibly TRBD1 on 6 matching bases. The length of the CDR3 is 14 residues. Trimming took 3 bases from V and 2 from J, leaving 10 bases between them. CDR1 and CDR2 from the germline V gene are LNHDA and SQIVND (reference sequence). As DNA, the CDR3 is TGTGCCAGTAGTATGGGGACAAATCAAGAGACCCAGTACTTC. This codes for CASSMGTNQETQYF.

This chain uses TRBV9 with TRBJ1-2; a possible D gene is TRBD1 (5 bases). CDR1 and CDR2 (germline): SGDLS, YYNGEE. V was clipped by 0 bases and J by 4 bases, with 13 bases between them. The CDR3 loop spans 15 amino acids. CDR3 sequence reads: CASSVGAGFIYGYTF. The CDR3 region has the DNA TGTGCCAGCAGCGTAGGCGCAGGGTTTATCTATGGCTACACCTTC.

V gene TRBV25-1 combines with J gene TRBJ2-5; D possibly corresponds to TRBD1 (7 bases). The CDR3 runs to 15 residues. V lost 4 bases and J lost 2, with 14 bases in between. The germline V gene has CDR1 MGHDK and CDR2 SYGVNS. The CDR3 is CASSARGQLQETQYF. DNA for the CDR3: TGTGCCAGCAGTGCGCGGGGACAGCTTCAAGAGACCCAGTACTTC.

This chain uses TRBV7-2 with TRBJ2-1, with D uncertain. CDR3 length equals 13 residues. Trimming shortened V by 4 bases and J by 7 bases, and 11 bases separated the two germline ends. Germline assignment: CDR1 SGHTA and CDR2 FQGNSA. The CDR3 DNA is TGTGCCAGCAGCTATTCATTCCGGAATGAGCAGTTCTTC. Translated, it gives CASSYSFRNEQFF.

The chain has TRBV3-1 (or the pseudogene TRBV3-2) and TRBJ2-7, with 7 positions matching TRBD1. J gave up 6 bases and V 6 bases, and 8 bases lay outside the gene matches. CDR1 is LGHDT and CDR2 is YNNKEL in the germline V gene (reference sequence). The CDR3 is 13 residues long. CDR3 in amino acids: CASSFRQGREQYF. DNA for the CDR3: TGTGCCAGCAGTTTCAGACAGGGACGCGAGCAGTACTTC.

A single count supports this clone. The gene calls are TRBV6-5 and TRBJ1-3; D is unclear. The CDR3 has 15 amino acids. Germline values: CDR1 MNHEY, CDR2 SVGAGI. Between the trimmed V and J ends, which lost 8 bases and 4 bases, there was a span of 18 bases. The CDR3 DNA reads as TGTGCCAGCGGGCGGGCCGGTTTGGGGGGAAACACCATATATTTT. As protein: CASGRAGLGGNTIYF.

The gene calls are TRBV28 and TRBJ2-5, with D unclear. V was shortened by 8 bases and J by 5 bases, with 18 bases between the two germline ends. CDR3 length: 14 amino acids. Germline values: CDR1 MDHEN, CDR2 SYDVKM. In nucleotides, the CDR3 is TGTGCCAGCCTCACCGGCGGTTTCGGGGAGACCCAGTACTTC. It encodes CASLTGGFGETQYF.

V gene TRBV29-1 combines with J gene TRBJ2-3, with 9 bases lining up with TRBD1. The CDR3 is 13 residues long. Trimming at V came to 0 bases and at J to 9 bases, leaving 4 bases not matched to a gene. From germline, CDR1 is SQVTM and CDR2 ANQGSEA. CDR3 coding DNA: TGCAGCGTTGAAGAGAATGACAGGGGGACGCAGTATTTT. This translates into CSVEENDRGTQYF.

The J gene is TRBJ2-3, the V gene TRBV7-2; 9 nucleotides match TRBD2. Looked up from germline, CDR1 is SGHTA and CDR2 is FQGNSA. There are 19 residues in the CDR3. Trimming removed 0 bases from V and 5 bases from J; junction bases left unmatched: 15. CDR3 DNA sequence: TGTGCCAGCAGCTTAGCGCCCCTAATAGCGGGAGAAAGGGGAGATACGCAGTATTTT. Amino acids: CASSLAPLIAGERGDTQYF.

The table lists this clone with a few counts. This chain connects TRBV5-1 to TRBJ2-3, with TRBD2 identical over 8 bases. Germline V gene sequence: CDR1 SGHRS, CDR2 YFSETQ. This CDR3 is built from 21 residues. With V trimmed by 0 bases and J by 1 base, 19 bases remained unmatched. CDR3 DNA: TGCGCCAGCAGCTTGGATCTTGGACGGTCTAAGGGCGGGAGGCGCACAGATACGCAGTATTTT. Translating it yields CASSLDLGRSKGGRRTDTQYF.